This is a list of T cell receptor beta chains from one sample in a study of shared clonotypes between healthy human individuals. TCRdb keeps only in-frame clones here, not all; method: immunoSEQ multiplex PCR. The sample includes approximately 530,000 clones, roughly 95% of them seen just once. Material for sequencing was naive CD4+ T cells sorted from blood. These receptors were collected from a woman aged 25 to 45 in good health. Both conserved end residues are part of each CDR3.

v_call cdr3_aa
TRBV15 CATSRDQGGETQYF
TRBV5-1 CASSLHSPGNTEAFF
TRBV19 CASSPTSNYGYTF
TRBV9 CASSVSGAGNTIYF
TRBV7-3 CASSLQENTEAFF
TRBV14 CASSPVGISGANVLTF
TRBV19 CASSSPSGNNEQFF
TRBV11-2 CASSLGETGNTIYF
TRBV6-1 CASSVKVGNQPQHF
TRBV7-6 CASSLEGANTEAFF
TRBV5-8 CASSLLTNYEQYF
TRBV6-5 CASSYDGDSYEQYF
TRBV7-9 CASRIWVGAQPANTIYF
TRBV5-1 CASSLWQSSGNTIYF
TRBV10-3 CAISESGGAGDTQYF
TRBV28 CATNPGTANTGELFF
TRBV5-4 CASSSGTGPTGELFF
TRBV5-6 CASSLEYEQYF
TRBV18 CASSSTGTSSHEQYF
TRBV29-1 CSVSGRMNYGYTF
TRBV9 CASGPRSGYEQYF
TRBV18 CASSPTAGNTIYF
TRBV5-1 CASSLGGTNTGELFF
TRBV28 CASSSTLLRARRLFF
TRBV7-9 CASSLGTSGESFNNEQFF
TRBV6-5 CASTDPGQGTDTQYF
TRBV18 CASSRVGEANEKLFF